A selection of T cell receptor beta chains follows, all from one sample in a study of blood T cell repertoires in COVID-19. Profiling relied on immunoSEQ multiplex PCR, and the TCRdb table lists in-frame clones only, not all of them. Of over 85,000 clones in the sample, 91% are singletons; the top ten hold roughly 4.3%. Sequenced material: peripheral blood. The receptors come from a man in his late teens or twenties with acute or convalescent COVID-19. Both conserved end residues are part of each CDR3. D genes are given only for firm matches. Size is stated for part of the rows, as once, few or many counts, or as a class when the clone is expanded.

v_call	j_call	clone_size	cdr3_length	d_call	cdr3_nt	cdr3_aa
TRBV27	TRBJ1-5	NA	14	NA	TGTGCCAGCAGTTTAAGCGCCGTTAATCAGCCCCAGCATTTT	CASSLSAVNQPQHF
TRBV6-1	TRBJ2-7	NA	14	NA	TGTGCCAGCAGTGAAGGGACAGTGTTCTACGAGCAGTACTTC	CASSEGTVFYEQYF
TRBV19	TRBJ2-4	NA	21	TRBD2	TGTGCCAGTAGTATCAAGGCCCAGACTAGCTTCCGCACTATAGGCAAAAACATTCAGTACTTC	CASSIKAQTSFRTIGKNIQYF
TRBV9	TRBJ2-3	NA	15	TRBD2	TGTGCCAGCGGGAGCTTGGGCGGGAGAACAGATACGCAGTATTTT	CASGSLGGRTDTQYF
TRBV19	TRBJ2-5	NA	15	TRBD1	TGTGCCAGTAGTACCCGGGACAGTGTTCAAGAGACCCAGTACTTC	CASSTRDSVQETQYF
TRBV18	TRBJ1-5	NA	14	NA	TGTGCCAGCTCTCCCAATTACTCGGATCAGCCCCAGCATTTT	CASSPNYSDQPQHF
TRBV2	TRBJ2-3	NA	16	NA	TGTGCCAGCAGCAGGAATGGGGGGGCCGGGAAAGATACGCAGTATTTT	CASSRNGGAGKDTQYF
TRBV5-6	TRBJ1-6	once	15	TRBD1	TGTGCCAGCAGCTTGGTAGGGACAGGGGTTTCACCCCTCCACTTT	CASSLVGTGVSPLHF
TRBV6-6	TRBJ1-5	NA	15	NA	TGTGCCAGCAGGCCCGGGGGGCCCGGCAATCAGCCCCAGCATTTT	CASRPGGPGNQPQHF
TRBV27	TRBJ1-5	once	17	NA	TGTGCCAGCAGCCTGAGTGGGGGGACCTATAGCAATCAGCCCCAGCATTTT	CASSLSGGTYSNQPQHF
TRBV19	TRBJ1-2	NA	13	TRBD1	TGTGCCAGTAGGAGGACAGGGCCGGATGGCTACACCTTC	CASRRTGPDGYTF
TRBV10-1	TRBJ2-6	NA	16	TRBD1	TGCGCCAGCGGCGACAGGGGGGTCGCTGGGGCCAACGTCCTGACTTTC	CASGDRGVAGANVLTF
TRBV6-1	TRBJ1-1	NA	14	NA	TGTGCCAGCAGTGAACTTAGGCAGGTTACTGAAGCTTTCTTT	CASSELRQVTEAFF
TRBV2	TRBJ2-7	NA	13	NA	TGTGCCAGCACGGGCAGCGGACCCTACGAGCAGTACTTC	CASTGSGPYEQYF